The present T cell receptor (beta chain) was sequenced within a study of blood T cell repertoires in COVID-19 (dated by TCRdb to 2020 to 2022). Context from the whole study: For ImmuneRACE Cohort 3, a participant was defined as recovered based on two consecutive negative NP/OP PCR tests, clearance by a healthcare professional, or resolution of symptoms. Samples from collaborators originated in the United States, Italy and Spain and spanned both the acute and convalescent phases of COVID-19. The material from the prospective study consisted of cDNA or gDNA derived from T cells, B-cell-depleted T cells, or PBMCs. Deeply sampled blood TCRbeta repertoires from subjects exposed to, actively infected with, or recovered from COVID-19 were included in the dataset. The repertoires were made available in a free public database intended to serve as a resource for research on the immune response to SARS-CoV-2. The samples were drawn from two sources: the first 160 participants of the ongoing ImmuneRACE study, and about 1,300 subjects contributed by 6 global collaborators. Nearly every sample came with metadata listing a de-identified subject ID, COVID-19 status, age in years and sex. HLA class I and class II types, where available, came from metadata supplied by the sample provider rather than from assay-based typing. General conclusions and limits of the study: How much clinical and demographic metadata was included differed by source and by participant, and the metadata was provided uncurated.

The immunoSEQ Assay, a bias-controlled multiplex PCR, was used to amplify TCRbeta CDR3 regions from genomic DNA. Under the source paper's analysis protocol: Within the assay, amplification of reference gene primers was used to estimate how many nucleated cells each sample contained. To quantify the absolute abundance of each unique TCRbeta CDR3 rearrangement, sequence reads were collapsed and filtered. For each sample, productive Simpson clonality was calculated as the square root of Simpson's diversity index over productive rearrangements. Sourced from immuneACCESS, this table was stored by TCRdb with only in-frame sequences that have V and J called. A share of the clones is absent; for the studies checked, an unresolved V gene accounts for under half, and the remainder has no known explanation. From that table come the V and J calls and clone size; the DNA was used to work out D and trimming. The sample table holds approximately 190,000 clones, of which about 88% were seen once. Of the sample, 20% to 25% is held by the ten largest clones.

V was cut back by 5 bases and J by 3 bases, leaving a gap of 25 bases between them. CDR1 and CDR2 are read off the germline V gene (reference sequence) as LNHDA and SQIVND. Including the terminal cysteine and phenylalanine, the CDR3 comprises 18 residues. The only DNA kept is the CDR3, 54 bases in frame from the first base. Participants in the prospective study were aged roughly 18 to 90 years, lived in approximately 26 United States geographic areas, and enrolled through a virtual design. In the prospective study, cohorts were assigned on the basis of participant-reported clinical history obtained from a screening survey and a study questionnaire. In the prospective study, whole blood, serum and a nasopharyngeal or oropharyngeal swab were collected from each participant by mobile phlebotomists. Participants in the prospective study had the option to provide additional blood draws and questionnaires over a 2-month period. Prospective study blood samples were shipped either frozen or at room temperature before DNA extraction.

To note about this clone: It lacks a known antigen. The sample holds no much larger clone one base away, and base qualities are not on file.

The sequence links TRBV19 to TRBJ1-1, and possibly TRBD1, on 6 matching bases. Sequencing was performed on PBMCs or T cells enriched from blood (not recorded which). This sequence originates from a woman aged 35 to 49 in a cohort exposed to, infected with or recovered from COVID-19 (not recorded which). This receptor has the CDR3 CASSYRERGSVRHTEAFF. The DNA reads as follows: TGTGCCAGTAGTTACAGGGAAAGGGGGTCGGTCCGACACACTGAAGCTTTCTTT.